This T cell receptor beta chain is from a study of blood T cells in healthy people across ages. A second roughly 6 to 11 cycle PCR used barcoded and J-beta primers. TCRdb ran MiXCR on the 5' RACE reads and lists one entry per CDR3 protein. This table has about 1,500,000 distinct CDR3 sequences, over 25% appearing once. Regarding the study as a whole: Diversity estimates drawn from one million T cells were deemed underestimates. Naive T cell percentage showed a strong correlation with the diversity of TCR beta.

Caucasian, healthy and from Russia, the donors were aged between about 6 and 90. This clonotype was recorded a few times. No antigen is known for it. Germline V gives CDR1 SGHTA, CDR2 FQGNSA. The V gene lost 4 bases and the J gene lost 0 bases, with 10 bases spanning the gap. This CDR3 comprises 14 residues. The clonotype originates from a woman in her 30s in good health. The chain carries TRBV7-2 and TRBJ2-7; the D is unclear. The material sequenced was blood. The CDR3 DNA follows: TGTGCCAGCAGCTCACTCACTAACTCCTACGAGCAGTACTTC. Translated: CASSSLTNSYEQYF.